A selection of T cell receptor beta chains follows, all from one sample in a study of T cell responses to AZD1222 COVID-19 vaccine. Assay used: immunoSEQ multiplex PCR; TCRdb lists only in-frame clones, some missing. The table lists some 120,000 clones, around 94% of them singletons. The sequenced sample was peripheral blood, obtained on day 0 of AZD1222 vaccination. The origin of the receptors is an adult in good health. Both conserved end residues are part of each CDR3. A D gene is named only where the DNA matches it firmly. Some rows have no size entry. The others give once, few or many, or a class for an expanded clone.

D,V,size,J,CDR3,DNA
TRBD1,TRBV11-2,NA,TRBJ1-2,CASSASPETGRRTF,TGTGCCAGCAGCGCCAGCCCCGAGACAGGGAGAAGAACCTTC
NA,TRBV12-2,NA,TRBJ1-5,CASRLKEGFSNQPQHF,TGTGCAAGTCGCTTAAAAGAGGGTTTTAGCAATCAGCCCCAGCATTTT
TRBD1,TRBV3-1/TRBV3-2,NA,TRBJ2-7,CASSQDIQGANEQYF,TGTGCCAGCAGCCAAGATATTCAGGGGGCTAACGAGCAGTACTTC
NA,TRBV5-1,NA,TRBJ2-7,CASSLTGQYEQYF,TGCGCCAGCAGCTTGACCGGACAGTACGAGCAGTACTTC
TRBD2,TRBV6-2/TRBV6-3,NA,TRBJ2-1,CASSNGLAVYNEQFF,TGTGCCAGCAGTAACGGACTAGCGGTCTACAATGAGCAGTTCTTC
NA,TRBV5-1,NA,TRBJ1-1,CASSLQSNTEAFF,TGCGCCAGCAGCTTGCAGTCCAACACTGAAGCTTTCTTT
NA,TRBV13,once,TRBJ1-5,CASSLRDGNQPQHF,TGTGCCAGCAGCCTTCGAGACGGAAATCAGCCCCAGCATTTT
NA,TRBV7-8,NA,TRBJ1-1,CASGSSPNTEAFF,TGTGCCAGCGGTTCGAGCCCAAACACTGAAGCTTTCTTT
NA,TRBV6-5,NA,TRBJ1-4,CASSYPGEKLFF,TGTGCCAGCAGTTATCCTGGTGAAAAACTGTTTTTT
NA,TRBV6-6,NA,TRBJ1-5,CASSYGQGSQPQHF,TGTGCCAGCAGTTACGGGCAGGGGAGTCAGCCCCAGCATTTT
NA,TRBV20-1,NA,TRBJ2-3,CSASSHPSSTDTQYF,TGCAGTGCTAGTTCCCACCCTTCTAGCACAGATACGCAGTATTTT
NA,TRBV28,NA,TRBJ1-2,CASSLWTPRHYGYTF,TGTGCCAGCAGTTTATGGACCCCCAGACACTATGGCTACACCTTC
TRBD1,TRBV19,NA,TRBJ1-1,CASTLSTGLGAFF,TGTGCCAGTACCCTATCGACAGGGCTAGGTGCTTTCTTT
TRBD1,TRBV28,NA,TRBJ1-2,CASSFRTGFKGDYGYTF,TGTGCCAGCAGTTTTCGGACAGGGTTTAAGGGGGACTATGGCTACACCTTC
TRBD1,TRBV9,NA,TRBJ1-6,CASSGGTGENSPLHF,TGTGCCAGCAGCGGCGGGACAGGGGAAAATTCACCCCTCCACTTT
TRBD1,TRBV11-2,NA,TRBJ2-6,CASRWTGYHIITGANVLTF,TGTGCCAGCCGTTGGACAGGGTACCACATAATAACAGGGGCCAACGTCCTGACTTTC
NA,TRBV12-3/TRBV12-4,NA,TRBJ1-6,CASSQGYNSPLHF,TGTGCCAGCAGTCAGGGATATAATTCACCCCTCCACTTT
TRBD2,TRBV11-3,NA,TRBJ2-1,CASSPLSGSSYNEQFF,TGTGCCAGCAGCCCTCTGAGCGGGAGCTCCTACAATGAGCAGTTCTTC